This T cell receptor (beta chain) was profiled in a study of shared clonotypes between healthy human individuals. Overall study context: Donor composition was two women and a few men, aged 18 to 49. There were three CD4 naive, three CD4 memory, two CD8 naive and one CD8 memory plates per donor.

Study results and limitations: Large depth notwithstanding, sorted-subset sequencing proved incomplete by rarefaction. Estimated clonotype richness was generally higher in naive than memory subsets.

With respect to this clone: No antigen is known for it. Other DNA sequences within the sample encode an identical CDR3.

TCRdb's copy holds only in-frame clones and misses some; the assay was immunoSEQ multiplex PCR. The sample records about 750,000 clones, 92% being singletons. Looked up from germline, CDR1 is SQVTM and CDR2 is ANQGSEA. CDR3 length: 14 residues. The V and J ends lost 3 bases and 5 bases, in that order; junction bases with no gene match: 3. Naive CD8 cells lacked CD45RO and underwent positive selection for CCR7, leaving out terminally differentiated effector memory CD45RA+ cells. The chain is built from TRBV29-1 and TRBJ2-7; 14 bases line up with TRBD2. The sequenced material came from naive CD8+ T cells sorted from blood. The source is a man aged 25-45 years in good health. The CDR3 is CSVEGLAGENEQYF. DNA of the CDR3: TGCAGCGTTGAGGGACTAGCGGGAGAAAACGAGCAGTACTTC.